This T cell receptor (beta chain) was sequenced during a study of T-cell memory formation after mild COVID-19. Germline lookup yields CDR1 MNHEY and CDR2 SMNVEV (reference sequence). The CDR3 loop spans 13 amino acids. The V segment lost 6 bases and the J segment 5 bases; nucleotides outside the gene matches: 4. This clonotype appeared once. TCRdb passed the 5' RACE reads through MiXCR, listing each CDR3 protein once. The repertoire holds roughly 380,000 distinct CDR3 sequences, 28% seen once, with roughly 12% in the top ten. V is TRBV27 and J is TRBJ2-5; 9 bases line up with TRBD2. Sequencing was carried out using PBMCs or a T cell subset sorted from them (not recorded which). The source of this sequence is an adult woman who had mild COVID-19 (a few samples of this study predate the infection). Cell type and time point are not known. The CDR3 loop is CASRRGGRETQYF. The DNA for the CDR3 is TGTGCCAGCAGGCGGGGGGGCAGGGAGACCCAGTACTTC.